A single sample is the source of the 18 T cell receptor beta chains below, sequenced in a study of blood T cell repertoires in COVID-19. The repertoire was sequenced with immunoSEQ multiplex PCR; TCRdb's copy has only in-frame clones and lacks some. This sample yields around 140,000 clones, of which roughly 69% are seen a single time; approximately 2% belongs to the top ten. Sequencing input: peripheral blood. These receptors all come from a woman in her seventies with acute or convalescent COVID-19.

The chain has TRBV7-3 and TRBJ2-6; possibly TRBD1 for D (6 bases). The CDR3 loop spans 18 amino acids. Per the germline V gene, CDR1 is SGHTA and CDR2 is FQGTGA. Trimming removed 5 bases from V and 0 bases from J, with 17 bases in between. CDR3 residues: CASSPKPAGVSGANVLTF. The CDR3 DNA follows: TGTGCCAGCAGCCCTAAGCCGGCAGGGGTCTCTGGGGCCAACGTCCTGACTTTC.

The chain combines TRBV5-1 with TRBJ2-3; perhaps TRBD1 as D (6 bases). Germline V CDR1 and CDR2: SGHRS, YFSETQ. Trimming left V 4 bases short and J 4 bases short, with 16 bases between. This CDR3 is 15 amino acids long. CDR3 nucleotide sequence: TGCGCCAGCAGCCCCACGAGGGGGACCGCAGATACGCAGTATTTT. This encodes CASSPTRGTADTQYF.

This clone has a handful of counts. V gene TRBV5-1 combines with J gene TRBJ1-4; D not resolved. Trimming took 0 bases from V and 11 from J, leaving 5 bases between them. Germline V CDR1 and CDR2: SGHRS, YFSETQ. This CDR3 has 11 residues. CDR3 region: CASSLGEKLFF. The CDR3 coding sequence is TGCGCCAGCAGCTTGGGGGAGAAACTGTTTTTT.

This chain uses TRBV5-1 with TRBJ1-4, with D uncertain. Germline-derived CDR1 and CDR2 are SGHRS and YFSETQ. The V and J ends lost 0 bases and 3 bases respectively, with 6 bases between them. The CDR3 covers 14 residues. CDR3 DNA sequence: TGCGCCAGCAGCTTGGTGGGAGCTAATGAAAAACTGTTTTTT. Encoded protein: CASSLVGANEKLFF. The variable domain in full, with the rest retrieved from reference TRBV5-1 and TRBJ1-4, is KAGVTQTPRYLIKTRGQQVTLSCSPISGHRSVSWYQQTPGQGLQFLFEYFSETQRNKGNFPGRFSGRQFSNSRSEMNVSTLELGDSALYLCASSLVGANEKLFFGSGTQLSVL.

The table lists this clone with a few counts. The gene calls are TRBV6-1 and TRBJ1-6; TRBD1 agrees at 7 bases. This CDR3 is 15 amino acids long. J lost 6 bases, V lost 2 bases, and 4 bases had no gene match. Germline values: CDR1 MNHNS, CDR2 SASEGT. CDR3 sequence: CASSEMGQPNSPLHF. For the CDR3, the DNA is TGTGCCAGCAGTGAAATGGGACAGCCTAATTCACCCCTCCACTTT.

V gene TRBV18 combines with J gene TRBJ2-3; tentative D call: TRBD2 (6 bases). The CDR3 consists of 14 residues. Germline lookup yields CDR1 KGHSH and CDR2 LQKENI. V dropped 1 base and J dropped 4 bases, with 9 bases sitting between them. For the CDR3, the DNA is TGTGCCAGCTCACCACGGAGGGGTCCAGATACGCAGTATTTT. This sequence encodes CASSPRRGPDTQYF.

The V gene is TRBV7-2, the J gene TRBJ1-1; possibly TRBD1 for D (5 bases). Germline-derived CDR1 and CDR2 are SGHTA and FQGNSA. The CDR3 sequence is 18 residues long. The V gene lost 3 bases and the J gene lost 0 bases, with 20 bases spanning the gap. The CDR3 loop reads CASSLTQGAAFMNTEAFF. The CDR3, as DNA: TGTGCCAGCAGCTTGACTCAGGGTGCGGCGTTTATGAACACTGAAGCTTTCTTT. Full variable domain (rest looked up from reference TRBV7-2 and TRBJ1-1): GAGVSQSPSNKVTEKGKDVELRCDPISGHTALYWYRQSLGQGLEFLIYFQGNSAPDKSGLPSDRFSAERTGGSVSTLTIQRTQQEDSAVYLCASSLTQGAAFMNTEAFFGQGTRLTVV.

The chain joins TRBV7-3 to TRBJ1-6; 7 bases fit TRBD1. The germline CDR1 and CDR2 sequences are SGHTA and FQGTGA. This CDR3 is 14 amino acids long. Losses at the gene ends were 3 bases for V and 9 bases for J; bases not matched to a gene: 5. The CDR3 here is CASSLTGLGSPLHF. The CDR3 DNA reads as TGTGCCAGCAGCTTGACAGGGCTTGGTTCACCCCTCCACTTT.

The chain has TRBV6-2 or TRBV6-3 and TRBJ1-5; 9 bases line up with TRBD1. Trimming took 2 bases from V and 6 from J; bases not matched to a gene: 2. Germline CDR1 reads MNHEY; CDR2 reads SVGEGT. The CDR3 runs 14 residues. CDR3 residues: CASSYTGGGQPQHF. In nucleotides, the CDR3 is TGTGCCAGCAGTTACACAGGGGGCGGTCAGCCCCAGCATTTT.

V usage is TRBV12-3 or TRBV12-4 and J usage is TRBJ2-5, with a tentative D call TRBD1 (6 bases). The CDR3 is 13 residues long. Trimming removed 7 bases from V and 1 base from J, with 10 bases in between. CDR3 protein: CASNSDSQETQYF. Here the CDR3 DNA reads TGTGCCAGCAATTCGGACAGCCAAGAGACCCAGTACTTC.

V usage is TRBV6-5 and J usage is TRBJ1-5; possible D gene TRBD1, 5 bases. Deletions cut 0 bases from V and 2 bases from J, with 11 bases between. Germline assignment: CDR1 MNHEY and CDR2 SVGAGI. This CDR3 spans 16 amino acids. CDR3 DNA sequence: TGTGCCAGCAGTTACTCAAGACAGTATGGCAATCAGCCCCAGCATTTT. It yields the protein CASSYSRQYGNQPQHF.

The gene calls are TRBV19 and TRBJ2-3, with 13 bases aligning to TRBD2. From germline, CDR1 is LNHDA and CDR2 SQIVND (reference sequence). There are 19 residues in the CDR3. Trimming took 4 bases from V and 4 from J; bases not matched to a gene: 14. The CDR3 nucleotides are TGTGCCAGTAGTAATATTCCGGGACTAGCGGGAAGAGGTGCAGATACGCAGTATTTT. Translated, it gives CASSNIPGLAGRGADTQYF.

The CDR3 region has the DNA TGCAGCGTTGACGTAGGGACAGGCACAGATACGCAGTATTTT. This gives the protein CSVDVGTGTDTQYF. The genes are TRBV29-1 and TRBJ2-3, with 7 bases that match TRBD1. J gave up 1 base and V 3 bases, and 4 bases lay outside the gene matches. CDR3 size: 14 residues. The V gene's germline CDR1 is SQVTM and CDR2 ANQGSEA.

V usage is TRBV12-3 or TRBV12-4 and J usage is TRBJ2-2; D gene unclear. The CDR3 covers 13 residues. The V end lost 2 bases, the J end lost 7 bases, and 8 bases lay between the germline ends. The CDR3 DNA reads as TGTGCCAGCAGTTTAAATTCGGGCGGGGAGCTGTTTTTT. As protein: CASSLNSGGELFF.

This sequence joins TRBV6-5 and TRBJ1-2; 7 bases align to TRBD1. Germline V lookup: CDR1 MNHEY, CDR2 SVGAGI. This CDR3 region has 14 residues. The J segment lost 5 bases and the V segment lost 5 bases, leaving 8 bases of the junction unmatched. CDR3 amino acids: CASSRDRVLYGYTF. For the CDR3, the DNA is TGTGCCAGCAGTCGTGACAGGGTTTTGTATGGCTACACCTTC.

This chain joins TRBV25-1 and TRBJ2-5; 7 positions agree with TRBD2. Germline lookup yields CDR1 MGHDK and CDR2 SYGVNS. The CDR3 sequence is 15 residues long. Trimming removed 7 bases from V and 5 bases from J; junction bases left unmatched: 13. The CDR3 DNA reads as TGTGCCAGCACCTTCCTTGCGGGAGTGGAGGAGACCCAGTACTTC. Its translation is CASTFLAGVEETQYF.

This clone was detected only a few times. The chain is built from TRBV5-1 and TRBJ2-1, with TRBD2 matching over 11 bases. The CDR3 is 15 residues long. From germline, CDR1 is SGHRS and CDR2 YFSETQ. The V and J ends lost 4 bases and 9 bases, in that order; junction bases with no gene match: 9. As DNA, the CDR3 is TGCGCCAGCAGCCCCCTTAGCGGGAGGGCCAGTGAGCAGTTCTTC. Translated, it gives CASSPLSGRASEQFF.

The chain is built from TRBV6-6 and TRBJ2-3; TRBD2 agrees at 11 bases. Per germline, CDR1 MNHNY and CDR2 SVGAGI (reference sequence). The CDR3 runs 16 residues. Trimming removed 4 bases from V and 1 base from J; junction bases left unmatched: 4. CDR3 amino acids: CASSFPLAGGTDTQYF. The CDR3 DNA reads TGTGCCAGCAGTTTCCCACTAGCGGGGGGCACAGATACGCAGTATTTT.